One and the same sample provided the 12 T cell receptor beta chains below, sequenced in a study of T cell responses to AZD1222 COVID-19 vaccine. TCRdb keeps only in-frame clones here, not all; method: immunoSEQ multiplex PCR. The repertoire holds tens of thousands of clones, with about 86% as singletons. The sample in question was peripheral blood, obtained on day 0 of AZD1222 vaccination. All receptors come from an adult in good health.

The genes are TRBV5-4 and TRBJ2-7; D ambiguous. V was shortened by 4 bases and J by 5 bases, with 13 bases between the two germline ends. The CDR3 spans 13 residues. CDR1 and CDR2 (germline): SGHNT, YYREEE (reference sequence). The CDR3 sequence is CASSIARTHEQYF. The DNA for the CDR3 is TGTGCCAGCAGCATCGCTAGAACCCACGAGCAGTACTTC.

This clone appeared a few times. V usage is TRBV5-4 and J usage is TRBJ1-4, with TRBD1 matching 9 bases. Looked up from germline, CDR1 is SGHNT and CDR2 is YYREEE (reference sequence). Unmatched junction bases numbered 9, after V lost 4 bases and J lost 5 bases. The CDR3 length is 16 residues. The CDR3: CASSQGPGQGNEKLFF. CDR3 nucleotide sequence: TGTGCCAGCAGCCAAGGACCGGGACAGGGAAATGAAAAACTGTTTTTT. The full variable domain, completed using reference TRBV5-4 and TRBJ1-4, is ETGVTQSPTHLIKTRGQQVTLRCSSQSGHNTVSWYQQALGQGPQFIFQYYREEENGRGNFPPRFSGLQFPNYSSELNVNALELDDSALYLCASSQGPGQGNEKLFFGSGTQLSVL.

The gene calls are TRBV5-4 and TRBJ2-1; 12 bases match TRBD2. V dropped 5 bases and J dropped 7; count of bases not matched to a gene: 10. This CDR3 comprises 16 residues. Germline-derived CDR1 and CDR2 are SGHNT and YYREEE (reference sequence). The CDR3: CASRSPPLAGGNEQFF. The DNA of the CDR3 is TGTGCCAGCAGATCACCCCCGCTAGCGGGAGGGAATGAGCAGTTCTTC.

The genes are TRBV7-2 and TRBJ1-1; 8 bases align to TRBD1. Trimming took 1 base from V and 10 from J; bases not matched to a gene: 5. The CDR3 covers 13 residues. CDR1 SGHTA and CDR2 FQGNSA come from the germline V gene. CDR3 DNA: TGTGCCAGCAGCTTAGGTGCCGACAGGGGAGCTTTCTTT. It is translated as CASSLGADRGAFF.

The CDR3 DNA is TGTGCCAGCACCGTAGCGGGGGCGCAGTTCTTC. Protein sequence: CASTVAGAQFF. V gene TRBV2 combines with J gene TRBJ2-1; 9 nucleotides align to TRBD2. V was clipped by 7 bases and J by 12 bases; unmatched bases: 4. Germline lookup yields CDR1 SNHLY and CDR2 FYNNEI. The CDR3 is 11 residues long.

This clone was recorded a few times. The chain carries TRBV7-6 and TRBJ2-7; D may match TRBD1 or TRBD2 (5 bases each). The CDR3 is made up of 15 amino acids. V lost 0 bases to trimming and J lost 7 bases, with 16 bases between them. The germline V gene has CDR1 SGHVS and CDR2 FNYEAQ. The CDR3 here is CASSLAGVRTGEQYF. CDR3 coding DNA: TGTGCCAGCAGCTTAGCGGGGGTCCGAACGGGAGAGCAGTACTTC.

The V and J genes are TRBV27 and TRBJ1-4, with TRBD1 matching 9 bases. J lost 1 base, V lost 5 bases, and 2 bases had no gene match. The V gene's germline CDR1 is MNHEY and CDR2 SMNVEV (reference sequence). This CDR3 is 15 amino acids long. This CDR3 is CASSKDRGTNEKLFF. CDR3 DNA: TGTGCCAGCAGTAAGGACAGGGGAACTAATGAAAAACTGTTTTTT.

V gene TRBV30 combines with J gene TRBJ2-7, with 9 bases that match TRBD1. V lost 8 bases, J lost 6 bases, and 11 bases stayed unmatched. CDR1 and CDR2 (germline): GTSNPN, SVGIG (reference sequence). This CDR3 comprises 13 residues. CDR3 loop: CAHSSGTGSEQYF. The CDR3 bases are TGTGCCCACTCTTCCGGGACAGGGAGCGAGCAGTACTTC.

The chain links TRBV27 to TRBJ2-7; 8 bases map to TRBD2. The CDR3 has 15 amino acids. Germline-derived CDR1 and CDR2 are MNHEY and SMNVEV (reference sequence). V dropped 2 bases and J dropped 6; count of bases not matched to a gene: 9. The CDR3 spells CASSLAGGGGLEQYF. CDR3 sequence (DNA): TGTGCCAGCAGTTTAGCCGGGGGGGGAGGGCTCGAGCAGTACTTC.

The chain links TRBV7-2 to TRBJ1-1, with D uncertain. Trimming took 1 base from V and 3 from J, leaving 12 bases between them. Germline V gives CDR1 SGHTA, CDR2 FQGNSA. The CDR3 has 15 amino acids. CDR3 protein: CASSLDAGWYTEAFF. The CDR3 nucleotides read TGTGCCAGCAGCTTAGACGCGGGTTGGTACACTGAAGCTTTCTTT.

The V gene is TRBV7-9, the J gene TRBJ1-2; 10 bases fit TRBD1. V gave up 6 bases and J gave up 3 bases; unmatched junction bases: 4. This CDR3 is built from 14 residues. Germline V gene sequence: CDR1 SEHNR, CDR2 FQNEAQ (reference sequence). The chain's CDR3 is CASRAGQGHYGYTF. The CDR3 DNA follows: TGTGCCAGCAGAGCGGGACAGGGGCACTATGGCTACACCTTC.

The V gene is TRBV19, the J gene TRBJ2-1; D call uncertain. From germline, CDR1 is LNHDA and CDR2 SQIVND (reference sequence). CDR3 length: 13 residues. Deletions cut 6 bases from V and 0 bases from J, with 6 bases between. The CDR3 bases are TGTGCCAGTAGAATCAGCTCCTACAATGAGCAGTTCTTC. It specifies CASRISSYNEQFF.